The 26 T cell receptor beta chains reported below all come from one sample, sequenced in a study of response to subunit inactivated influenza vaccine. TCRdb passed the RT-PCR reads through MiXCR, listing each CDR3 protein once. Of around 710,000 distinct CDR3 sequences in the sample, around 14% were seen once. The sequencing here drew on PBMCs from blood, taken 14 days before vaccination. These receptor sequences come from a man aged 50-59 years who received an inactivated influenza vaccine.

A few counts support this clonotype. V and J are TRBV7-9 and TRBJ2-3; TRBD2 might be the D (6 bases). The CDR3 runs to 15 residues. The V end was cut by 5 bases, the J end by 2 bases, with 14 bases between. Germline lookup yields CDR1 SEHNR and CDR2 FQNEAQ (reference sequence). The CDR3 loop reads CASSPRGGNTDTQYF. Here the CDR3 DNA reads TGTGCCAGCAGCCCCCGCGGAGGGAACACAGATACGCAGTATTTT.

The V call is TRBV14, the J call TRBJ2-7, with 9 positions matching TRBD2. Germline V gene sequence: CDR1 SGHDN, CDR2 FVKESK. J was trimmed by 6 bases and V by 1 base; bases with no gene match: 22. The CDR3 has 20 residues. The CDR3 reads CASSQGRQIRTSAFGGEQYF. The CDR3, as DNA: TGTGCCAGCAGCCAAGGTCGGCAGATCAGGACTAGCGCTTTTGGAGGCGAGCAGTACTTC.

The rearrangement uses TRBV4-1 and TRBJ2-3; TRBD2 matches 11 bases. V lost 1 base and J lost 0; bases outside the gene matches: 6. This CDR3 is 18 amino acids long. Germline V gene sequence: CDR1 MGHRA, CDR2 YSYEKL. The CDR3 protein is CASSQVTSGDPSTDTQYF. For the CDR3, the DNA is TGCGCCAGCAGCCAAGTGACTAGCGGGGATCCTAGCACAGATACGCAGTATTTT.

The sample holds one count of this clonotype. V gene TRBV5-1 combines with J gene TRBJ2-7; 7 bases map to TRBD1. The germline V gene has CDR1 SGHRS and CDR2 YFSETQ. Trimming at V came to 1 base and at J to 5 bases, leaving 6 bases not matched to a gene. This CDR3 region has 14 residues. As DNA, the CDR3 is TGCGCCAGCAGCTTGACAGGGACAGTAAACGAGCAGTACTTC. Translated: CASSLTGTVNEQYF.

The sample holds one count of this clonotype. The rearrangement links TRBV7-8 to TRBJ2-5; 7 bases line up with TRBD2. Germline V gene data show CDR1 as SGHVS and CDR2 as FQNEAQ. The CDR3 runs to 12 residues. Germline trimming cut 3 bases from V and 9 bases from J; bases unmatched to any gene: 4. CDR3 sequence: CASSLVAGAQYF. In nucleotides, the CDR3 is TGTGCCAGCAGCTTGGTGGCGGGGGCCCAGTACTTC.

This clonotype has at least ten counts. The CDR3 reads CASRPSTSGGGETQYF. CDR3 bases: TGCGCCAGCAGACCGTCGACTAGCGGGGGAGGTGAGACCCAGTACTTC. V usage is TRBV5-1 and J usage is TRBJ2-5, with TRBD2 identical over 12 bases. Germline-derived CDR1 and CDR2 are SGHRS and YFSETQ. This CDR3 has 16 amino acids. V shed 5 bases and J 5 bases; nucleotides not matched to a gene: 10.

The sample holds many counts of this clonotype. The junction departs from the called germline gene at one end, perhaps through a read error. The rearrangement uses TRBV10-3 and TRBJ1-3, with a tentative D call TRBD1 (5 bases). Germline lookup yields CDR1 ENHRY and CDR2 SYGVKD. The CDR3 loop spans 14 amino acids. CDR3 amino acids: CAITEPGDGNTIYF. Written as DNA, the CDR3 is TGTGCCATCACTGAGCCGGGGGATGGAAACACCATATATTTT.

V usage is TRBV20-1 and J usage is TRBJ1-5, with unresolved D. V was shortened by 0 bases and J by 1 base, with 10 bases between the two germline ends. CDR3 length: 15 residues. Germline V lookup: CDR1 DFQATT, CDR2 SNEGSKA (reference sequence). The CDR3 sequence is CSARDPQDSNQPQHF. The CDR3 DNA is TGCAGTGCTAGAGACCCCCAGGACAGCAATCAGCCCCAGCATTTT.

The V call is TRBV20-1, the J call TRBJ1-2; the D gene is possibly TRBD1 (6 bases). The V end lost 5 bases, the J end lost 4 bases, and 20 bases lay between the germline ends. The CDR3 spans 15 residues. Germline V lookup: CDR1 DFQATT, CDR2 SNEGSKA (reference sequence). The DNA for the CDR3 is TGCAGTGCTGAGAAGCCTAGGGGGGGTGGCTATGGCTACACCTTC. It translates to CSAEKPRGGGYGYTF.

The sample holds a few counts of this clonotype. The CDR3 DNA sequence: TGTGCCAGCAGCTTAGGACTAGCGGGAGGCCTCTCCCTCTACGAGCAGTACTTC. This translates into CASSLGLAGGLSLYEQYF. V usage is TRBV11-2 and J usage is TRBJ2-7, with 13 bases identical to TRBD2. There are 18 residues in the CDR3. CDR1 is SGHAT, CDR2 FQNNGV, per germline. The ends lost 1 base at V and 3 bases at J; junction bases unmatched: 9.

This clonotype was detected only a few times. This chain joins TRBV5-1 and TRBJ2-6; no firm D call. CDR1 is SGHRS and CDR2 is YFSETQ in the germline V gene. The CDR3 totals 17 residues. Trimming shortened V by 0 bases and J by 2 bases, and 12 bases separated the two germline ends. CDR3 in amino acids: CASSLAGGPPGANVLTF. The DNA for the CDR3 is TGCGCCAGCAGCTTGGCCGGCGGCCCCCCTGGGGCCAACGTCCTGACTTTC. The complete variable domain, with remaining parts taken from reference TRBV5-1 and TRBJ2-6, reads KAGVTQTPRYLIKTRGQQVTLSCSPISGHRSVSWYQQTPGQGLQFLFEYFSETQRNKGNFPGRFSGRQFSNSRSEMNVSTLELGDSALYLCASSLAGGPPGANVLTFGAGSRLTVL.

A few counts support this clonotype. The CDR3 nucleotides read TGTGCCAGCAGCTCAACCTACAGCGGGAGGAACACCGGGGAGCTGTTTTTT. Its protein product is CASSSTYSGRNTGELFF. The chain recombines TRBV7-8 with TRBJ2-2, with 8 positions matching TRBD2. The germline gives CDR1 SGHVS, CDR2 FQNEAQ. With 4 bases clipped from V and 1 base from J, the junction kept 8 bases outside the gene matches. The CDR3 runs 17 residues. The full variable domain, with the rest looked up from reference TRBV7-8 and TRBJ2-2, is GAGVSQSPRYKVAKRGQDVALRCDPISGHVSLFWYQQALGQGPEFLTYFQNEAQLDKSGLPSDRFFAERPEGSVSTLKIQRTQQEDSAVYLCASSSTYSGRNTGELFFGEGSRLTVL.

This clonotype was detected a few times. This chain uses TRBV7-9 with TRBJ1-1; D is unclear. Germline-derived CDR1 and CDR2 are SEHNR and FQNEAQ (reference sequence). This CDR3 contains 17 residues. The germline V and J ends were trimmed by 1 base and 0 bases, with 15 bases remaining between them. The CDR3 nucleotides read TGTGCCAGCAGCTTAGGGGTACGGTTTGGGCTGAACACTGAAGCTTTCTTT. It specifies CASSLGVRFGLNTEAFF.

The chain uses TRBV5-1 and TRBJ2-3, with 7 bases aligning to TRBD1. Trimming took 0 bases from V and 4 from J; bases not matched to a gene: 5. Germline values: CDR1 SGHRS, CDR2 YFSETQ. This CDR3 is 15 amino acids long. The CDR3 spells CASSLGQGVPDTQYF. The CDR3 nucleotides are TGCGCCAGCAGCTTGGGGCAGGGGGTCCCAGATACGCAGTATTTT. Together with reference TRBV5-1 and TRBJ2-3, the CDR3 gives the full variable domain: KAGVTQTPRYLIKTRGQQVTLSCSPISGHRSVSWYQQTPGQGLQFLFEYFSETQRNKGNFPGRFSGRQFSNSRSEMNVSTLELGDSALYLCASSLGQGVPDTQYFGPGTRLTVL.

The table lists this clonotype with a few counts. This chain joins TRBV6-2 or TRBV6-3 and TRBJ2-1, with 8 nucleotides matching TRBD2. The germline CDR1 and CDR2 sequences are MNHEY and SVGEGT. V was pared by 8 bases and J by 0 bases, with 12 bases of the junction left unmatched. The CDR3 is made up of 17 amino acids. Here the CDR3 DNA reads TGTGCCAGCCTAGGGCTAGCGGGCCTGAGCTCCTACAATGAGCAGTTCTTC. Residues: CASLGLAGLSSYNEQFF.

Only a few counts were recorded for this clonotype. The chain combines TRBV29-1 with TRBJ1-4; 7 nucleotides line up with TRBD1. This CDR3 spans 12 amino acids. V was pared by 8 bases and J by 5 bases, with 5 bases of the junction left unmatched. Looked up from germline, CDR1 is SQVTM and CDR2 is ANQGSEA. The chain's CDR3 is CSITGENEKLFF. Written as DNA, the CDR3 is TGCAGCATTACAGGGGAAAATGAAAAACTGTTTTTT. The whole variable domain, filled in from reference TRBV29-1 and TRBJ1-4, reads SAVISQKPSRDICQRGTSLTIQCQVDSQVTMMFWYRQQPGQSLTLIATANQGSEATYESGFVIDKFPISRPNLTFSTLTVSNMSPEDSSIYLCSITGENEKLFFGSGTQLSVL.

The rearrangement joins TRBV4-3 to TRBJ2-5, with D possibly TRBD2 on 5 matching bases. CDR1 is LGHNA, CDR2 YSLEER, per germline. V was clipped by 1 base and J by 3 bases, with 12 bases between them. The CDR3 runs to 15 residues. This CDR3 is CASSQGSGLKETQYF. CDR3 nucleotide sequence: TGCGCCAGCAGCCAAGGTTCGGGATTAAAAGAGACCCAGTACTTC.

The chain couples TRBV7-9 to TRBJ2-3, with TRBD2 matching 8 bases. The V segment lost 5 bases and the J segment 1 base; nucleotides outside the gene matches: 5. This CDR3 is 15 amino acids long. From germline, CDR1 is SEHNR and CDR2 FQNEAQ (reference sequence). The chain's CDR3 is CASSHLAGRTDTQYF. The CDR3 bases are TGTGCCAGCAGCCACCTAGCGGGCCGCACAGATACGCAGTATTTT. The entire variable domain, with the rest obtained from reference TRBV7-9 and TRBJ2-3, is as follows: DTGVSQNPRHKITKRGQNVTFRCDPISEHNRLYWYRQTLGQGPEFLTYFQNEAQLEKSRLLSDRFSAERPKGSFSTLEIQRTEQGDSAMYLCASSHLAGRTDTQYFGPGTRLTVL.

The rearrangement links TRBV12-3 or TRBV12-4 to TRBJ2-1; no reliable D call. Trimming removed 3 bases from V and 6 bases from J, with 18 bases in between. The CDR3 is made up of 16 amino acids. CDR3 in amino acids: CASSLRHIQPRNEQFF. The CDR3 nucleotides are TGTGCCAGCAGTTTGCGTCACATCCAACCGCGCAATGAGCAGTTCTTC.

The rearrangement links TRBV5-1 to TRBJ1-1, with D uncertain. This CDR3 is 15 amino acids long. Germline CDR1 is SGHRS and CDR2 is YFSETQ. Trimming pared 0 bases from V and 5 bases from J, leaving 14 bases between. The CDR3 is CASSLAGAIGTEAFF. The CDR3 DNA reads as TGCGCCAGCAGCTTGGCGGGAGCTATTGGTACTGAAGCTTTCTTT.

This clonotype was observed many times. This chain uses TRBV7-2 with TRBJ2-3, with unresolved D. Germline CDR1 is SGHTA and CDR2 is FQGNSA. The V and J ends lost 8 bases and 0 bases respectively, with 18 bases between them. This CDR3 spans 16 amino acids. The CDR3 spells CASPPASRASTDTQYF. CDR3 nucleotides: TGTGCCAGCCCACCAGCCTCCCGGGCTAGCACAGATACGCAGTATTTT.

This clonotype was seen a few times. The chain combines TRBV29-1 with TRBJ2-4; the D call may be TRBD1 or TRBD2 (5 bases each). This CDR3 is built from 14 residues. The germline gives CDR1 SQVTM, CDR2 ANQGSEA. Trimming took off 5 bases at V and 4 bases at J, with 15 bases between the two ends. CDR3 nucleotides: TGCAGCGTTCAGGGACCAGCCCTGAAAAACATTCAGTACTTC. This codes for CSVQGPALKNIQYF. Complete variable domain (other parts from reference TRBV29-1 and TRBJ2-4): SAVISQKPSRDICQRGTSLTIQCQVDSQVTMMFWYRQQPGQSLTLIATANQGSEATYESGFVIDKFPISRPNLTFSTLTVSNMSPEDSSIYLCSVQGPALKNIQYFGAGTRLSVL.

This clonotype was observed at least ten times. The chain is built from TRBV6-2 or TRBV6-3 and TRBJ1-5; D is undetermined. Germline CDR1 MNHEY, CDR2 SVGEGT. The CDR3 has 13 residues. Between the trimmed V and J ends, which lost 10 bases and 4 bases, there was a span of 14 bases. Here the CDR3 reads CATNRDGNQPQHF. CDR3 bases: TGTGCCACGAACCGAGACGGTAATCAGCCCCAGCATTTT.

This clonotype was counted a few times. This chain links TRBV11-1 with TRBJ1-2; TRBD1 agrees at 11 bases. The CDR3 is 18 amino acids. Germline assignment: CDR1 SGHAT and CDR2 FQDESV (reference sequence). J lost 1 base, V lost 1 base, and 8 bases had no gene match. CDR3: CASSLELDRGPSNYGYTF. The CDR3 DNA reads TGTGCCAGCAGCTTAGAACTGGACAGGGGGCCAAGTAACTATGGCTACACCTTC.

V and J are TRBV5-1 and TRBJ2-7; 9 bases are a match to TRBD1. J gave up 0 bases and V 3 bases, and 16 bases lay outside the gene matches. Germline-derived CDR1 and CDR2 are SGHRS and YFSETQ. The CDR3 totals 19 residues. In DNA form, the CDR3 reads TGCGCCAGCAGCTGGCCCGGGGACAGGGCCTCTTTTAGCTCCTACGAGCAGTACTTC. It encodes CASSWPGDRASFSSYEQYF.

In this sample, this clonotype turned up a few times. The rearrangement links TRBV5-1 to TRBJ2-1; perhaps TRBD2 as D (7 bases). The V gene's germline CDR1 is SGHRS and CDR2 YFSETQ. Trimming took 3 bases from V and 6 from J, leaving 16 bases between them. CDR3 size: 15 residues. CDR3 nucleotides: TGCGCCAGCAGCTGGATGGGGGGGGGGCCCAATGAGCAGTTCTTC. Amino acid sequence: CASSWMGGGPNEQFF.